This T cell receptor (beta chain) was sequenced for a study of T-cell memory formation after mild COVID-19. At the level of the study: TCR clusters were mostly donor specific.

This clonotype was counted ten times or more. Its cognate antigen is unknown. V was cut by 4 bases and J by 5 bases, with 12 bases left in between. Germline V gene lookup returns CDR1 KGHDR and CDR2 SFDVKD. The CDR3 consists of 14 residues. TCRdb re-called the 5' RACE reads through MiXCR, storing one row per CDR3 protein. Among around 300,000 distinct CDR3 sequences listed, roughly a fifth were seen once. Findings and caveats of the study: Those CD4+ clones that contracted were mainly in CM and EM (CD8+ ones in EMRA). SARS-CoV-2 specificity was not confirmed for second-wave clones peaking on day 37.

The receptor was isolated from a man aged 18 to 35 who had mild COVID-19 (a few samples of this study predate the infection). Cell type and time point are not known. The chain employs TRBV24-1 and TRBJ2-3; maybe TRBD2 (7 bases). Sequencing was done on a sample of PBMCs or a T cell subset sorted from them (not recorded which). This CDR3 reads CATSDGGPGDTQYF. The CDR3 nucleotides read TGTGCCACCAGTGACGGGGGGCCGGGAGATACGCAGTATTTT.